The 2 T cell receptor beta chains below were found in one sample sequenced in a study of blood T cell repertoires in COVID-19. Method: immunoSEQ multiplex PCR; TCRdb's copy keeps in-frame clones and lacks some. This table has approximately 210,000 clones, roughly 86% appearing once. The sequenced sample consisted of peripheral blood. The receptors originated from a woman aged 70-85 years with active or convalescent COVID-19.

This chain joins TRBV3-1 (or the pseudogene TRBV3-2) and TRBJ2-7; 8 bases map to TRBD2. The length of the CDR3 is 13 residues. Germline values: CDR1 LGHDT, CDR2 YNNKEL (reference sequence). V was pared by 8 bases and J by 3 bases, with 6 bases of the junction left unmatched. CDR3 DNA: TGTGCCAGCGCTATGGCGGGAGGCTACGAGCAGTACTTC. It codes for CASAMAGGYEQYF.

The V and J genes are TRBV20-1 and TRBJ2-5; D remains ambiguous. This CDR3 spans 11 amino acids. V was trimmed by 6 bases and J by 0 bases, leaving 5 bases between them. The V gene's germline CDR1 is DFQATT and CDR2 SNEGSKA (reference sequence). The CDR3 sequence is CSALNQETQYF. Here the CDR3 DNA reads TGCAGTGCCTTAAACCAAGAGACCCAGTACTTC.